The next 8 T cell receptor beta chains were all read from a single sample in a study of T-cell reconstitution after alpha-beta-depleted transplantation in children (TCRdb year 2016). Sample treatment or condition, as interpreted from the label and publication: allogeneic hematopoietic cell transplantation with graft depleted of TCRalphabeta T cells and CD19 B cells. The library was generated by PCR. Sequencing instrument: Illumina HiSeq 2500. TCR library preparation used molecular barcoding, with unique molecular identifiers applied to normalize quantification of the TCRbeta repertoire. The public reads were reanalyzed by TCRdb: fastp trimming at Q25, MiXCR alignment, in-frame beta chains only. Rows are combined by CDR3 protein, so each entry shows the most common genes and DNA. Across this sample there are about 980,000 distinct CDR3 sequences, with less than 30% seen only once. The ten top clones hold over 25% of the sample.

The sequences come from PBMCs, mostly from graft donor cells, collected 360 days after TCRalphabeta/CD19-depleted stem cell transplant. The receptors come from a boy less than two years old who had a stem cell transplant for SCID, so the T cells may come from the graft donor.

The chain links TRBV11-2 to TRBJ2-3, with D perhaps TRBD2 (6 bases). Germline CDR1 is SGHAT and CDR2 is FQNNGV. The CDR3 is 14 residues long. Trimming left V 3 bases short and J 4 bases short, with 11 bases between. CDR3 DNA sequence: TGTGCCAGCAGCTTTGGGGGGACCTCAGATACGCAGTATTTT. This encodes CASSFGGTSDTQYF.

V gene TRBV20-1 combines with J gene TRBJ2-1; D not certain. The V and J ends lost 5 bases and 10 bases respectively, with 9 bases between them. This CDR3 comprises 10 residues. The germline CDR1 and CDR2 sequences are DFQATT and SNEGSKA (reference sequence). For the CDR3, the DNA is TGCAGTGCTGAAATAGTGGAGCAGTTCTTC. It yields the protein CSAEIVEQFF.

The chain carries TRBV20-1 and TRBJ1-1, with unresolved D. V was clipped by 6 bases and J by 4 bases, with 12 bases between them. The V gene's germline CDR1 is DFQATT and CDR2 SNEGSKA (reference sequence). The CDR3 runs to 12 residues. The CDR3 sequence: CSATAGTTEAFF. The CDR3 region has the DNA TGCAGTGCGACGGCTGGAACCACTGAAGCTTTCTTT.

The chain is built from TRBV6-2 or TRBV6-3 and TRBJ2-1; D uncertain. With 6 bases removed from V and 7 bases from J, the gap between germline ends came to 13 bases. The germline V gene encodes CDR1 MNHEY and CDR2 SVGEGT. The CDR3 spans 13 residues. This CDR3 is CASSPGRRNEQFF. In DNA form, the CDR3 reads TGTGCCAGCAGCCCGGGCCGGCGGAATGAGCAGTTCTTC.

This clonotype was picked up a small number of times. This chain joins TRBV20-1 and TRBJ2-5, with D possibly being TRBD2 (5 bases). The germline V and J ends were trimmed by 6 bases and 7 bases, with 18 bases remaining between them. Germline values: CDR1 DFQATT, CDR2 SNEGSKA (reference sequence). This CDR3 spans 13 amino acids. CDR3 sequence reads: CSAVGEPGWTQYF. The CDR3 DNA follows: TGCAGTGCCGTCGGGGAGCCGGGTTGGACCCAGTACTTC.

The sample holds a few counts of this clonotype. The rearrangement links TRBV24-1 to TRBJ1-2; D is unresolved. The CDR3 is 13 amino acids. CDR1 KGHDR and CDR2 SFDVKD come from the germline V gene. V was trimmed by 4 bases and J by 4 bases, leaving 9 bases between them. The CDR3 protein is CATSDRTSYGYTF. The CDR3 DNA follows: TGTGCCACCAGTGACCGTACGTCCTATGGCTACACCTTC.

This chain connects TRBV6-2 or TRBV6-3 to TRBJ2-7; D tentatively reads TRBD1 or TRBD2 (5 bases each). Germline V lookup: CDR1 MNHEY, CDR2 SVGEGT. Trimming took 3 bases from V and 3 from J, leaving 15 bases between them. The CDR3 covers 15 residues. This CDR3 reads CASSYGAPDYYEQYF. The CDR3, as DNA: TGTGCCAGCAGTTATGGGGCCCCCGACTACTACGAGCAGTACTTC.

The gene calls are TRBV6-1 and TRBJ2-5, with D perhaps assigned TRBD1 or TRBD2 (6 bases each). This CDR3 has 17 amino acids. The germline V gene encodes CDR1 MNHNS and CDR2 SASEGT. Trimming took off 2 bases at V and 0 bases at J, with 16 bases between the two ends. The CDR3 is CASSEWRGRGYQETQYF. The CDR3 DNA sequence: TGTGCCAGCAGTGAATGGAGGGGCAGGGGCTACCAAGAGACCCAGTACTTC.